One T cell receptor (beta chain) is described in this entry. Its antigen is still unknown. Base qualities were left out, and no much larger clone turns up one base away. The library was produced with the immunoSEQ multiplex PCR assay. TCRdb took this table from immuneACCESS and kept in-frame rearrangements with V and J called. Such tables lack part of the clones; where checked against another copy, unresolved V genes explain under half of the gap, and the rest is unexplained. A total of 70,000 to 90,000 clones appear in this sample, approximately 94% of them only once. Together, the top ten hold roughly 5% of the sample. These data are taken from a study of control samples from healthy donors and cancer patients (dated by TCRdb to the early 2020s). Counted from cysteine to phenylalanine, this CDR3 has 15 amino acids. The kept DNA is CDR3 alone, 45 bases in frame from the first base. V was cut back by 6 bases and J by 3 bases, leaving a gap of 15 bases between them. In the germline V gene (reference sequence), CDR1 corresponds to MNHEY and CDR2 to SMNVEV.

The clonotype was recovered from a woman between 18 and 30 years old in good health. The receptor chain draws on TRBV27 and TRBJ1-5, with the D gene call left open. The sequenced sample consisted of blood. The nucleotide sequence is given as TGTGCCAGCAGGTCCGACCAGGTTAACAATCAGCCCCAGCATTTT. The translation is CASRSDQVNNQPQHF.